This TCR beta chain comes out of a study of OX40 agonist ivuxolimab in advanced cancers. Across the study: Prior anti-PD-1, anti-PD-L1 or anti-CTLA-4 therapy was allowed; 35% to 40% had some. Study observations and caveats: There were, on average, more expanded clones in CD8+ T cells than in CD4+. Nonresponders included some who also had low normalized T-cell clonal expansion.

As concerns this clone: Its target is unknown.

TCRdb keeps only in-frame clones here, not all; method: immunoSEQ multiplex PCR. The sample has tens of thousands of clones, just over 90% seen once. Sequencing used CD4+ or CD8+ T cells sorted from blood, obtained in a trial of the OX40 agonist ivuxolimab. The origin of this receptor is an adult with an advanced solid tumor such as melanoma, head and neck, liver or kidney cancer.

The CDR3 bases are TGCGCCAGCAGCTCGACGGGACTAGTCTACAATGAGCAGTTCTTC. It encodes CASSSTGLVYNEQFF. This chain links TRBV4-1 with TRBJ2-1, with 8 nucleotides matching TRBD2. CDR1 MGHRA and CDR2 YSYEKL come from the germline V gene. The CDR3 covers 15 residues. With 5 bases clipped from V and 3 bases from J, the junction kept 6 bases outside the gene matches.